These 23 T cell receptor beta chains were all obtained from the same sample, sequenced in a study of control samples from healthy donors and cancer patients. The method was immunoSEQ multiplex PCR; TCRdb's version includes in-frame clones alone and lacks a portion of them. The top ten hold 15% to 18% of the sample, which has tens of thousands of clones, 91% seen once. The specimen sequenced was blood. These TCRs come from a man aged 30 to 45 in good health.

The chain uses TRBV6-5 and TRBJ1-1; D might be TRBD1 (6 bases). CDR1 is MNHEY, CDR2 SVGAGI, per germline. CDR3 length equals 14 residues. V lost 6 bases and J lost 5, with 16 bases in between. The DNA for the CDR3 is TGTGCCAGCAGGCGTAAGACAGGTGGGACTGAAGCTTTCTTT. It yields the protein CASRRKTGGTEAFF.

This clone occurred once. The chain has TRBV28 and TRBJ2-2; D may be TRBD1 or TRBD2 (5 bases each). CDR1 and CDR2 from the germline V gene are MDHEN and SYDVKM. V was trimmed by 6 bases and J by 4 bases, leaving 15 bases between them. The CDR3 length is 15 residues. In DNA, the CDR3 is TGTGCCAGCAGCCTAACCCAGGGAGCCACCGGGGAGCTGTTTTTT. It encodes CASSLTQGATGELFF.

The chain employs TRBV6-5 and TRBJ2-1; D may be TRBD2 (6 bases). CDR3 length: 14 residues. V lost 2 bases to trimming and J lost 4 bases, with 9 bases between them. From germline, CDR1 is MNHEY and CDR2 SVGAGI. The CDR3 loop is CASSYPGLYNEQFF. CDR3 coding DNA: TGTGCCAGCAGTTACCCGGGACTTTACAATGAGCAGTTCTTC.

This rearrangement joins TRBV4-1 to TRBJ1-1, with D possibly TRBD1 on 5 matching bases. The V gene lost 0 bases and the J gene lost 4 bases, with 21 bases spanning the gap. Germline V gene lookup returns CDR1 MGHRA and CDR2 YSYEKL. The CDR3 has 18 residues. The CDR3 spells CASSQDIKLRGGVTEAFF. The CDR3 DNA sequence: TGCGCCAGCAGCCAAGATATTAAATTGAGGGGTGGGGTCACTGAAGCTTTCTTT.

The sample holds a few counts of this clone. This chain uses TRBV4-3 with TRBJ2-2, with D possibly TRBD1 on 6 matching bases. CDR3 length: 15 residues. Germline V gene sequence: CDR1 LGHNA, CDR2 YSLEER. V lost 0 bases and J 5 bases, leaving 10 bases between the germline ends. The CDR3 sequence is CASSQEGGRTGELFF. The DNA of the CDR3 is TGCGCCAGCAGCCAAGAAGGGGGTAGGACCGGGGAGCTGTTTTTT.

J is TRBJ2-3 and V is TRBV7-9; 9 bases align to TRBD2. Per the germline V gene, CDR1 is SEHNR and CDR2 is FQNEAQ (reference sequence). V lost 0 bases, J lost 7 bases, and 8 bases stayed unmatched. CDR3 length equals 16 residues. Written as DNA, the CDR3 is TGTGCCAGCAGCTTAGCGAATCTAGCGGGACAACATACGCAGTATTTT. Translating it yields CASSLANLAGQHTQYF.

This chain links TRBV19 with TRBJ2-3; 14 bases align to TRBD2. V lost 10 bases, J lost 5 bases, and 5 bases stayed unmatched. The CDR3 totals 14 residues. The germline CDR1 and CDR2 sequences are LNHDA and SQIVND (reference sequence). CDR3 residues: CATKGLAGVDTQYF. As DNA, the CDR3 is TGTGCCACAAAGGGACTAGCGGGGGTAGATACGCAGTATTTT.

This rearrangement joins TRBV7-9 to TRBJ1-1, with D unclear. Looked up from germline, CDR1 is SEHNR and CDR2 is FQNEAQ (reference sequence). The CDR3 is 19 amino acids. Trimming pared 5 bases from V and 0 bases from J, leaving 25 bases between. The CDR3 coding sequence is TGTGCCAGCAGCCCAACTACCAATCTTAAACTAAAAATGAACACTGAAGCTTTCTTT. Translation gives CASSPTTNLKLKMNTEAFF.

V usage is TRBV7-9 and J usage is TRBJ1-4, with TRBD1 matching over 12 bases. The CDR3 runs to 19 residues. CDR1 and CDR2 from the germline V gene are SEHNR and FQNEAQ (reference sequence). The trim removed 5 bases at V and 5 bases at J, leaving 15 bases unmatched. The CDR3 DNA follows: TGTGCCAGCAGCCATCTAACCCCCGGGACAGGGGGCTACAATGAAAAACTGTTTTTT. This encodes CASSHLTPGTGGYNEKLFF.

The CDR3, as DNA: TGTGCCAGCAGCTTAGAACCTAACACCGGGGAGCTGTTTTTT. Encoded protein: CASSLEPNTGELFF. The genes are TRBV11-1 and TRBJ2-2; no reliable D call. The V and J ends lost 1 base and 2 bases respectively, with 5 bases between them. Germline V gives CDR1 SGHAT, CDR2 FQDESV (reference sequence). This CDR3 region has 14 residues. The full variable domain, completed using reference TRBV11-1 and TRBJ2-2, is EAEVAQSPRYKITEKSQAVAFWCDPISGHATLYWYRQILGQGPELLVQFQDESVVDDSQLPKDRFSAERLKGVDSTLKIQPAELGDSAMYLCASSLEPNTGELFFGEGSRLTVL.

V usage is TRBV6-2 or TRBV6-3 and J usage is TRBJ1-1; maybe TRBD1 (6 bases). Germline CDR1 is MNHEY and CDR2 is SVGEGT. Trimming pared 5 bases from V and 10 bases from J, leaving 20 bases between. The CDR3 runs to 14 residues. The CDR3 sequence: CASSLNRDMGGAFF. The CDR3 DNA sequence: TGTGCCAGCAGTCTGAACCGGGACATGGGGGGAGCTTTCTTT.

The gene calls are TRBV7-3 and TRBJ2-1; 8 bases line up with TRBD2. Per germline, CDR1 SGHTA and CDR2 FQGTGA. The J segment lost 0 bases and the V segment lost 5 bases, leaving 3 bases of the junction unmatched. The CDR3 is made up of 15 amino acids. CDR3 DNA: TGTGCCAGCAGCGGAGGGACTAGCTCCTACAATGAGCAGTTCTTC. This gives the protein CASSGGTSSYNEQFF.

In its sample, this clone was seen a few times. This chain links TRBV7-6 with TRBJ1-5; tentatively, D is TRBD1 (6 bases). CDR3 size: 15 residues. Germline V gene lookup returns CDR1 SGHVS and CDR2 FNYEAQ. The V gene lost 5 bases and the J gene lost 2 bases, with 13 bases spanning the gap. CDR3 nucleotides: TGTGCCAGCAGCGCCACGGGGGCTGGCAATCAGCCCCAGCATTTT. Translation: CASSATGAGNQPQHF.

A word on this clone: One end of the junction does not line up with germline, which may come from a read error. V is TRBV7-7 and J is TRBJ2-1, with 15 bases lining up with TRBD2. This CDR3 region has 18 residues. Germline loops: CDR1 SSHAT, CDR2 FNYEAQ (reference sequence). The CDR3 loop reads CASSLLAAGLAGGGEQFF. The CDR3 DNA reads TGTGCTAGCAGCTTACTGGCGGCGGGACTAGCGGGAGGAGGAGAGCAGTTCTTC.

The CDR3 nucleotides read TGTGCCAGCAGCTGGGACAGCACTGAAGCTTTCTTT. Amino acids: CASSWDSTEAFF. The chain links TRBV7-8 to TRBJ1-1; 7 bases line up with TRBD1. V gave up 4 bases and J gave up 4 bases; unmatched junction bases: 0. This CDR3 has 12 residues. Germline assignment: CDR1 SGHVS and CDR2 FQNEAQ.

The rearrangement links TRBV5-1 to TRBJ2-3; D not certain. CDR1 is SGHRS, CDR2 YFSETQ, per germline. V lost 1 base and J lost 0, with 6 bases in between. This CDR3 has 14 amino acids. The CDR3 protein is CASSLMKSTDTQYF. The CDR3 DNA follows: TGCGCCAGCAGCTTGATGAAGAGCACAGATACGCAGTATTTT.

This sequence joins TRBV4-1 and TRBJ1-1, with D tentatively TRBD1 (5 bases). V dropped 0 bases and J dropped 1 base, with 6 bases sitting between them. Germline lookup yields CDR1 MGHRA and CDR2 YSYEKL. This CDR3 contains 14 residues. CDR3 nucleotides: TGCGCCAGCAGCCAAGACAGGGCGAACACTGAAGCTTTCTTT. Translation gives CASSQDRANTEAFF.

Comments on this clone: Additional DNA sequences in this sample encode the identical CDR3. The chain links TRBV3-1 (or the pseudogene TRBV3-2) to TRBJ1-5; D is perhaps TRBD1 (5 bases). Germline V gene sequence: CDR1 LGHDT, CDR2 YNNKEL (reference sequence). There are 14 residues in the CDR3. Deletions cut 5 bases from V and 0 bases from J, with 8 bases between. The CDR3 nucleotides read TGTGCCAGCAGCACAGGAGATAGCAATCAGCCCCAGCATTTT. It translates to CASSTGDSNQPQHF.

The rearrangement joins TRBV5-1 to TRBJ2-2; 8 bases map to TRBD1. V shed 1 base and J 7 bases; nucleotides not matched to a gene: 6. The CDR3 covers 15 residues. CDR1 is SGHRS, CDR2 YFSETQ, per germline. The CDR3: CASSLTRGLGGELFF. The DNA for the CDR3 is TGCGCCAGCAGCTTGACCAGGGGGCTCGGCGGGGAGCTGTTTTTT. Supplemented by reference TRBV5-1 and TRBJ2-2, the full variable domain reads KAGVTQTPRYLIKTRGQQVTLSCSPISGHRSVSWYQQTPGQGLQFLFEYFSETQRNKGNFPGRFSGRQFSNSRSEMNVSTLELGDSALYLCASSLTRGLGGELFFGEGSRLTVL.

V usage is TRBV5-1 and J usage is TRBJ2-6; 7 positions agree with TRBD1. J lost 2 bases, V lost 6 bases, and 11 bases had no gene match. The germline V gene encodes CDR1 SGHRS and CDR2 YFSETQ. The CDR3 has 17 amino acids. CDR3 nucleotide sequence: TGCGCCAGCACCCCGACAGGGATAAGGACTGGGGCCAACGTCCTGACTTTC. Translated: CASTPTGIRTGANVLTF.

This chain links TRBV18 with TRBJ2-6; tentative D call: TRBD2 (5 bases). Deletions cut 4 bases from V and 2 bases from J, with 15 bases between. The CDR3 covers 17 residues. Germline V gene data show CDR1 as KGHSH and CDR2 as LQKENI. The CDR3 sequence: CASSRTEGAAGANVLTF. The CDR3, as DNA: TGTGCCAGCTCACGAACCGAGGGCGCTGCTGGGGCCAACGTCCTGACTTTC.

This chain joins TRBV5-1 and TRBJ1-5, with D hard to call. V was clipped by 0 bases and J by 6 bases, with 10 bases between them. This CDR3 contains 14 residues. The germline V gene has CDR1 SGHRS and CDR2 YFSETQ. The CDR3 sequence is CASSLGGDGQPQHF. CDR3 coding DNA: TGCGCCAGCAGCTTGGGAGGCGACGGTCAGCCCCAGCATTTT.

The CDR3 region is CASSPEYEQYF. The CDR3 coding sequence is TGTGCCAGCTCACCTGAATACGAGCAGTACTTC. This sequence joins TRBV18 and TRBJ2-7; unclear D gene. The CDR3 runs 11 residues. The germline V gene has CDR1 KGHSH and CDR2 LQKENI. V was shortened by 3 bases and J by 4 bases, with 4 bases between the two germline ends.